This T cell receptor (beta chain) is drawn from a study of cytotoxic CD8 clonotypes in ibrutinib-treated CLL. Study at large: Median treatment time before response sampling was approximately twelve months, range 6 to 36.

This clone was recorded a few times. Sequencing used immunoSEQ multiplex PCR; TCRdb keeps in-frame clones, though not all of them. The sample includes about 140,000 clones, approximately 77% of them seen just once. Between the trimmed V and J ends, which lost 4 bases and 1 base, there was a span of 17 bases. The CDR3 length is 18 residues. CDR1 and CDR2 (germline): LNHDA, SQIVND (reference sequence). The receptor's source is a human donor with chronic lymphocytic leukemia. The chain combines TRBV19 with TRBJ2-6, with D possibly TRBD1 on 6 matching bases. The starting material was PBMCs, obtained after 12 months of ibrutinib treatment. CDR3 protein: CASSNPTGKDSGANVLTF. Written as DNA, the CDR3 is TGTGCCAGTAGTAACCCGACAGGAAAAGATTCTGGGGCCAACGTCCTGACTTTC. The full variable domain, its missing parts supplied by reference TRBV19 and TRBJ2-6, is DGGITQSPKYLFRKEGQNVTLSCEQNLNHDAMYWYRQDPGQGLRLIYYSQIVNDFQKGDIAEGYSVSREKKESFPLTVTSAQKNPTAFYLCASSNPTGKDSGANVLTFGAGSRLTVL.